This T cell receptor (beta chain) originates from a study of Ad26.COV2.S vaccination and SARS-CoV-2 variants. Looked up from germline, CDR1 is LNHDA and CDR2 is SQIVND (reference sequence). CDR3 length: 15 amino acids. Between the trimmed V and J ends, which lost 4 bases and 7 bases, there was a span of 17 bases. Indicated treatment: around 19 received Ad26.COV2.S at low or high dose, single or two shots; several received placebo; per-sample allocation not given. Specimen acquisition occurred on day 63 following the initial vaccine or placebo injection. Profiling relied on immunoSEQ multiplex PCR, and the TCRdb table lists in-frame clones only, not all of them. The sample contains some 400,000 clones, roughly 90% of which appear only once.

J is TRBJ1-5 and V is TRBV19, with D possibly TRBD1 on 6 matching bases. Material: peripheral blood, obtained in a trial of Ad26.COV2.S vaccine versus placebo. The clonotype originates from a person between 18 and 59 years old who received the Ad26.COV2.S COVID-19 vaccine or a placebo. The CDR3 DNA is TGTGCCAGTAGTACCCCATCACAGGGAGGCCAGCCCCAGCATTTT. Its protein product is CASSTPSQGGQPQHF.